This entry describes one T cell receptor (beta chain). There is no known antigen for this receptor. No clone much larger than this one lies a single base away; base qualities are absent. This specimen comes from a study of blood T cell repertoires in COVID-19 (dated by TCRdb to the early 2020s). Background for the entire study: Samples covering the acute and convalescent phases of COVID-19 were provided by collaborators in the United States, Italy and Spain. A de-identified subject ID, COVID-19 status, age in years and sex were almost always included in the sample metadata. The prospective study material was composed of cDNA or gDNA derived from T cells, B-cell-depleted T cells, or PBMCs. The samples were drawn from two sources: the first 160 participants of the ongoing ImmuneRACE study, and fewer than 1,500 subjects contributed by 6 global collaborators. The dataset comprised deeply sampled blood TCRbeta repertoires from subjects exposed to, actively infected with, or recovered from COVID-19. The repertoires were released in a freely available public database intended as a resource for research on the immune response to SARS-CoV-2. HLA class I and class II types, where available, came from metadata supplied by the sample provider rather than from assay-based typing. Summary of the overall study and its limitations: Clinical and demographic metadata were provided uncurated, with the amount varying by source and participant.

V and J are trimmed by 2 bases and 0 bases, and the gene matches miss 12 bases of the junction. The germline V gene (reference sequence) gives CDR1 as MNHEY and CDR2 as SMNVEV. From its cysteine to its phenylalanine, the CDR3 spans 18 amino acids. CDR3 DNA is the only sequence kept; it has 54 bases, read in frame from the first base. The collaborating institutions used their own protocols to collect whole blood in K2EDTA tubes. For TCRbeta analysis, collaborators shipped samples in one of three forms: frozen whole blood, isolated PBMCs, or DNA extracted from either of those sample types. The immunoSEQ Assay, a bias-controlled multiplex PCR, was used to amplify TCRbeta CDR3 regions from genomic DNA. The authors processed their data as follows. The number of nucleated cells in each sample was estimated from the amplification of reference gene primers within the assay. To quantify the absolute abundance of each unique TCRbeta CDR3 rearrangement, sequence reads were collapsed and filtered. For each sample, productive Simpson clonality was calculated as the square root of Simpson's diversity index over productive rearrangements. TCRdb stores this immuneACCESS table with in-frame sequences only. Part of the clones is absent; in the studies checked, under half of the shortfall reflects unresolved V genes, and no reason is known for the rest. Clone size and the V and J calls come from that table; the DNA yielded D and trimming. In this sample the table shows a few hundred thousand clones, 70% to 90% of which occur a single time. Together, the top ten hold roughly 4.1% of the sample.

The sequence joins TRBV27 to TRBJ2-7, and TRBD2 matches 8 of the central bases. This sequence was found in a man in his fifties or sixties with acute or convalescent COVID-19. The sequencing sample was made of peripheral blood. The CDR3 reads CASSLRGQQRGSSYEQYF. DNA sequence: TGTGCCAGCAGTTTAAGGGGCCAGCAGCGGGGGAGCTCCTACGAGCAGTACTTC.